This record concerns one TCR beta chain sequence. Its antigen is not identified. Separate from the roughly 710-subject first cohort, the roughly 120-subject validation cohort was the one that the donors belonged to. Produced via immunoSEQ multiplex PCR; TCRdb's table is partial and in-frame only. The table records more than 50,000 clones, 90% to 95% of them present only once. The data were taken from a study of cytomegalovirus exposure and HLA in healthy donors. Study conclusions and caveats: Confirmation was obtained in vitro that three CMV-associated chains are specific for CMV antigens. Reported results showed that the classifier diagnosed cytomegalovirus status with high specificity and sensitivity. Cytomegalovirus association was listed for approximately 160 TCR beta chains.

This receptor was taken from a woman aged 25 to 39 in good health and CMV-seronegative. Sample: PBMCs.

The CDR3 DNA reads as TGTGCCAGCTCACCCCCGGAGGATACGCAGTATTTT. Its protein is CASSPPEDTQYF. This rearrangement joins TRBV18 to TRBJ2-3; no clear D. CDR1 KGHSH and CDR2 LQKENI come from the germline V gene. The CDR3 is 12 residues long. V lost 3 bases and J lost 6, with 7 bases in between.